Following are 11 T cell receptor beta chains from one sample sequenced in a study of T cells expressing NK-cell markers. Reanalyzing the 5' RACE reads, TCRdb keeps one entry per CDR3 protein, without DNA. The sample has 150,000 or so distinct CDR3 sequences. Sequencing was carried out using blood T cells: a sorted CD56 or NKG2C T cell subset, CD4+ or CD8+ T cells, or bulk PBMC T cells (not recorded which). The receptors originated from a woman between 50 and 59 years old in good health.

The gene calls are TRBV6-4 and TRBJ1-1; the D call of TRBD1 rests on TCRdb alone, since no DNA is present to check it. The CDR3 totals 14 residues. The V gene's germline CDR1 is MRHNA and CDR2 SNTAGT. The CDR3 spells CASSDLGQNTEAFF.

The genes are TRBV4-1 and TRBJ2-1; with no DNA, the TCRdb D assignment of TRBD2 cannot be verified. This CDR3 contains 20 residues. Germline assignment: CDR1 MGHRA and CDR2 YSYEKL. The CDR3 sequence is CASSPLRGRTLRAAYNEQFF.

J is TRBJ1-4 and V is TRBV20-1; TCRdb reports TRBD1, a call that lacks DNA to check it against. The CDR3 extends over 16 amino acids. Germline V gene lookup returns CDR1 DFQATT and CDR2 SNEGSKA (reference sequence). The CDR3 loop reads CSATPTGGYPNEKLFF.

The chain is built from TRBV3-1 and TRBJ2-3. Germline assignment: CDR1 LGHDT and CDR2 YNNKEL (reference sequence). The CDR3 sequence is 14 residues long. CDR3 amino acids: CASSQDTDTDTQYF.

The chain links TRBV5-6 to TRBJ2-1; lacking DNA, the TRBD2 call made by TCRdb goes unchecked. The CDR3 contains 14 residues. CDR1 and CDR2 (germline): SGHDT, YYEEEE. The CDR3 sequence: CASSPQLDYNEQFF.

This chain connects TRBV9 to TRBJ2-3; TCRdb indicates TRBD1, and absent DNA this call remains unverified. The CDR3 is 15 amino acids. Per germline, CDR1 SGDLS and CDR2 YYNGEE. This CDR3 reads CASSLGVSSTDTQYF.

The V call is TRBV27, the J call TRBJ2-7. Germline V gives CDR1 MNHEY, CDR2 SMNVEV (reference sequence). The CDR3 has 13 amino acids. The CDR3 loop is CASRSGSSYEQYF.

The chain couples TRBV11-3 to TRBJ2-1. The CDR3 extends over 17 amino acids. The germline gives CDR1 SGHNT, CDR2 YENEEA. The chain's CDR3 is CASSLVPGPGSYNEQFF.

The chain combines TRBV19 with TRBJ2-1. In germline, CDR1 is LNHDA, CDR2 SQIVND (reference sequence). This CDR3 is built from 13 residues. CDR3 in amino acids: CASSIGVSSEQFF.

The CDR3 loop is CATSDINSGEAFF. The chain links TRBV24-1 to TRBJ1-1. Germline loops: CDR1 KGHDR, CDR2 SFDVKD. CDR3 length: 13 amino acids.

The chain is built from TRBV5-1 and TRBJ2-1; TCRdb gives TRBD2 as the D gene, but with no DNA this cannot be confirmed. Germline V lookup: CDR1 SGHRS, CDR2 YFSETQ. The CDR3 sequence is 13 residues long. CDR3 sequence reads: CASSLGGAGEQFF.